Sequencing of this T cell receptor beta chain was carried out in a study of Ad26.COV2.S vaccination and SARS-CoV-2 variants. Study summary: Doses of Ad26.COV2.S were injected into muscle once or twice, 56 days apart.

Sequencing used immunoSEQ multiplex PCR; TCRdb keeps in-frame clones, though not all of them. This sample has roughly 320,000 clones, with about 82% found just once. As for treatment: around 19 received Ad26.COV2.S at low or high dose, single or two shots; several received placebo; per-sample allocation not given. Day 63 after the first vaccine or placebo injection was the time point for sampling. Material: peripheral blood, obtained in a trial of Ad26.COV2.S vaccine versus placebo. This clonotype originated in a person aged 18-60 years who received the Ad26.COV2.S COVID-19 vaccine or a placebo.

The CDR3 spells CASSVVQDSPLHF. The CDR3 coding sequence is TGTGCCAGCAGCGTAGTCCAAGATTCACCCCTCCACTTT. The gene calls are TRBV9 and TRBJ1-6; D is unclear. The CDR3 runs to 13 residues. V lost 0 bases and J lost 8, with 6 bases in between. CDR1 is SGDLS and CDR2 is YYNGEE in the germline V gene.